These 32 T cell receptor beta chains were all obtained from the same sample, sequenced in a study of T-cell memory formation after mild COVID-19. One entry per CDR3 protein, called by TCRdb with MiXCR from the 5' RACE reads. The sample contains 150,000 to 200,000 distinct CDR3 sequences, roughly 17% of which appear only once. Source material: PBMCs or a T cell subset sorted from them (not recorded which). These receptors were collected from an adult woman who had mild COVID-19 (a few samples of this study predate the infection). Cell type and time point are not known.

Only a few counts were recorded for this clonotype. V and J are TRBV9 and TRBJ2-3, with 8 bases aligning to TRBD2. J was trimmed by 5 bases and V by 5 bases; bases with no gene match: 16. Germline V CDR1 and CDR2: SGDLS, YYNGEE. This CDR3 has 17 amino acids. This CDR3 is CASSETMGGRRRDTQYF. The CDR3 DNA follows: TGTGCCAGCAGTGAAACCATGGGCGGGAGGAGGAGAGATACGCAGTATTTT.

This clonotype was recorded a few times. The genes are TRBV5-1 and TRBJ2-7; 8 bases map to TRBD1. Germline V gene data show CDR1 as SGHRS and CDR2 as YFSETQ. The CDR3 loop spans 14 amino acids. V was clipped by 4 bases and J by 5 bases; unmatched bases: 8. Here the CDR3 DNA reads TGCGCCAGCAGCCCCGGACAGGGATGGAACGAGCAGTACTTC. Protein product: CASSPGQGWNEQYF.

The chain recombines TRBV5-4 with TRBJ2-3; the D is unclear. This CDR3 has 14 amino acids. V shed 2 bases and J shed 2 bases, with 9 bases lying between them. Per the germline V gene, CDR1 is SGHNT and CDR2 is YYREEE (reference sequence). CDR3 coding DNA: TGTGCCAGCAGCTTAAACAGAAACACAGATACGCAGTATTTT. It encodes CASSLNRNTDTQYF.

The CDR3 nucleotides read TGTGCCAGCAGCTGGAGAGCGGCTAGCACAGATACGCAGTATTTT. This encodes CASSWRAASTDTQYF. This chain links TRBV27 with TRBJ2-3; weak D call: TRBD2 (5 bases). This CDR3 spans 15 amino acids. V lost 6 bases, J lost 0 bases, and 13 bases lay in between. Germline V gene lookup returns CDR1 MNHEY and CDR2 SMNVEV (reference sequence).

The rearrangement joins TRBV6-2 or TRBV6-3 to TRBJ2-6; maybe TRBD1 (5 bases). CDR3 length: 18 amino acids. Trimming took 3 bases from V and 3 from J, leaving 18 bases between them. Germline V gives CDR1 MNHEY, CDR2 SVGEGT. The CDR3 DNA sequence: TGTGCCAGCAGTTATCAAGCTGGCCAGGGATTTGGGGCCAACGTCCTGACTTTC. This translates into CASSYQAGQGFGANVLTF.

DNA of the CDR3: TGCGCCAGCAGCCAAGATCGAGGGACTAGCGGTTACAATGAGCAGTTCTTC. The encoded protein is CASSQDRGTSGYNEQFF. The V and J genes are TRBV4-3 and TRBJ2-1; 11 bases match TRBD2. The CDR3 sequence is 17 residues long. Looked up from germline, CDR1 is LGHNA and CDR2 is YSLEER. J was trimmed by 4 bases and V by 0 bases; bases with no gene match: 5.

This clonotype was seen a handful of times. The V and J genes are TRBV20-1 and TRBJ2-2; D is perhaps TRBD1 or TRBD2 (6 bases each). Germline V gene data show CDR1 as DFQATT and CDR2 as SNEGSKA (reference sequence). The V and J ends lost 6 bases and 5 bases respectively, with 13 bases between them. This CDR3 spans 13 amino acids. CDR3 nucleotide sequence: TGCAGTGCCCCTTGGGGGGCTACCGGGGAGCTGTTTTTT. Translating gives CSAPWGATGELFF.

There are a few counts of this clonotype. V gene TRBV18 combines with J gene TRBJ1-1, with 9 bases identical to TRBD1. The CDR3 is made up of 14 amino acids. From germline, CDR1 is KGHSH and CDR2 LQKENI. After removal of 5 bases from V and 5 bases from J, the junction contained 6 bases not matched to a gene. The CDR3 coding sequence is TGTGCCAGCTCAAGCACAGGGGGCCGGACTGAAGCTTTCTTT. It specifies CASSSTGGRTEAFF.

The chain has TRBV28 and TRBJ2-7; 7 bases agree with TRBD1. Per the germline V gene, CDR1 is MDHEN and CDR2 is SYDVKM. Trimming removed 5 bases from V and 8 bases from J; junction bases left unmatched: 15. The CDR3 loop spans 15 amino acids. In DNA form, the CDR3 reads TGTGCCAGCAGTCCCTACGACAGGGACGATTCGAAGCAGTACTTC. Its translation: CASSPYDRDDSKQYF.

The V call is TRBV6-6, the J call TRBJ1-5; D is unresolved. From germline, CDR1 is MNHNY and CDR2 SVGAGI (reference sequence). The CDR3 extends over 13 amino acids. V lost 5 bases and J 7 bases, leaving 12 bases between the germline ends. CDR3 residues: CASSPYSGQPQHF. DNA of the CDR3: TGTGCCAGCAGTCCCTACAGCGGGCAGCCCCAGCATTTT.

The V and J genes are TRBV12-3 or TRBV12-4 and TRBJ2-3, with D perhaps matching TRBD2 (5 bases). Trimming took 8 bases from V and 2 from J, leaving 11 bases between them. The CDR3 is 13 residues long. DNA of the CDR3: TGTGCCAGCCTTAGCGACTTCACAGATACGCAGTATTTT. It specifies CASLSDFTDTQYF.

This chain joins TRBV3-1 and TRBJ2-5, with D maybe TRBD1 (6 bases). Trimming took off 2 bases at V and 2 bases at J, with 18 bases between the two ends. The CDR3 spans 17 residues. Germline CDR1 is LGHDT and CDR2 is YNNKEL (reference sequence). CDR3 coding DNA: TGTGCCAGCAGCCAAACCGTCAGGGGTAGGAGACAAGAGACCCAGTACTTC. The encoded protein is CASSQTVRGRRQETQYF.

This clonotype was counted between two and nine times. The genes are TRBV24-1 and TRBJ2-1; 8 nucleotides line up with TRBD2. This CDR3 has 16 amino acids. Germline lookup yields CDR1 KGHDR and CDR2 SFDVKD. The junction had 4 bases not matched to a gene; V was cut back by 0 bases and J by 4 bases. In DNA, the CDR3 is TGTGCCACCAGTGATTTGACGGCTAGCGGGTACAATGAGCAGTTCTTC. It is translated as CATSDLTASGYNEQFF.

The rearrangement links TRBV20-1 to TRBJ1-2; 9 nucleotides agree with TRBD1. The CDR3 extends over 14 amino acids. Unmatched junction bases numbered 6, after V lost 1 base and J lost 6 bases. Germline V gene sequence: CDR1 DFQATT, CDR2 SNEGSKA (reference sequence). The CDR3 nucleotides read TGCAGTGCTAGAGTTCGGGGACAGGGCGATGGCTACACCTTC. Its protein is CSARVRGQGDGYTF.

Here the CDR3 DNA reads TGTGCCAGCAGCGTAGGGCAGGGGGCCGAGACCCAGTACTTC. Protein: CASSVGQGAETQYF. The chain has TRBV9 and TRBJ2-5; TRBD1 aligns across 8 bases. CDR1 and CDR2 (germline): SGDLS, YYNGEE. Trimming cost V 0 bases and J 5 bases; bases outside gene matches: 3. The CDR3 runs to 14 residues.

This clonotype was counted ten times or more. This chain links TRBV7-8 with TRBJ1-2; a possible D gene is TRBD1 (5 bases). Trimming left V 5 bases short and J 1 base short, with 11 bases between. Germline V lookup: CDR1 SGHVS, CDR2 FQNEAQ. The CDR3 contains 14 residues. This chain's CDR3 is CASSRRDSNYGYTF. Here the CDR3 DNA reads TGTGCCAGCAGCCGTCGCGACAGTAACTATGGCTACACCTTC.

CDR3 residues: CASSVTGGTEAFF. CDR3 bases: TGCGCCAGCAGCGTAACAGGGGGGACTGAAGCTTTCTTT. This chain uses TRBV5-1 with TRBJ1-1, with 8 bases lining up with TRBD1. The germline V gene encodes CDR1 SGHRS and CDR2 YFSETQ. The CDR3 is 13 residues long. V lost 4 bases, J lost 5 bases, and 4 bases stayed unmatched.

CDR3 sequence: CSVELGQGRGGYNEQFF. The CDR3 DNA follows: TGCAGCGTTGAACTCGGACAGGGACGGGGGGGTTACAATGAGCAGTTCTTC. The genes are TRBV29-1 and TRBJ2-1; D tentatively fits TRBD1 or TRBD2 (8 bases each). The V end lost 2 bases, the J end lost 4 bases, and 21 bases lay between the germline ends. Germline-derived CDR1 and CDR2 are SQVTM and ANQGSEA. CDR3 length: 17 residues.

The gene calls are TRBV6-5 and TRBJ1-6; the D is unclear. The germline V gene encodes CDR1 MNHEY and CDR2 SVGAGI. The CDR3 loop spans 16 amino acids. The V end lost 0 bases, the J end lost 6 bases, and 12 bases lay between the germline ends. The CDR3 region has the DNA TGTGCCAGCAGTTACTCGAAACAGTCTTCTAATTCACCCCTCCACTTT. Encoded protein: CASSYSKQSSNSPLHF.

This clonotype was observed a few times. The chain couples TRBV6-5 to TRBJ2-7, with D perhaps given as TRBD1 or TRBD2 (5 bases each). Trimming pared 4 bases from V and 6 bases from J, leaving 13 bases between. This CDR3 contains 13 residues. Looked up from germline, CDR1 is MNHEY and CDR2 is SVGAGI. The CDR3 bases are TGTGCCAGCAGTTCCAGACGGGGCTCCGAGCAGTACTTC. Its protein product is CASSSRRGSEQYF.

A few counts support this clonotype. V is TRBV24-1 and J is TRBJ2-7; 9 bases agree with TRBD2. The ends lost 9 bases at V and 5 bases at J; junction bases unmatched: 13. This CDR3 spans 15 amino acids. Germline loops: CDR1 KGHDR, CDR2 SFDVKD. The CDR3 loop reads CATQEGIAGVDEQYF. CDR3 DNA sequence: TGTGCCACCCAAGAGGGGATAGCGGGAGTCGACGAGCAGTACTTC.

The J gene is TRBJ2-2, the V gene TRBV11-2; the D is unclear. The germline V gene encodes CDR1 SGHAT and CDR2 FQNNGV. Trimming removed 5 bases from V and 7 bases from J, with 8 bases in between. There are 12 residues in the CDR3. CDR3 sequence (DNA): TGTGCCAGCAGCCCCCATAACGGGGAGCTGTTTTTT. Translated, it gives CASSPHNGELFF.

The sample holds many counts of this clonotype. The chain recombines TRBV12-3 or TRBV12-4 with TRBJ2-1, with TRBD1 as a possible D gene (5 bases). The V and J ends lost 5 bases and 2 bases respectively, with 19 bases between them. This CDR3 region has 17 residues. CDR3 amino acids: CASSPLRGLGTYNEQFF. CDR3 bases: TGTGCCAGCAGTCCCCTAAGGGGCCTGGGAACCTACAATGAGCAGTTCTTC.

The gene calls are TRBV7-9 and TRBJ1-6; D may be TRBD1 (5 bases). The V end lost 6 bases, the J end lost 6 bases, and 15 bases lay between the germline ends. The V gene's germline CDR1 is SEHNR and CDR2 FQNEAQ (reference sequence). The CDR3 spans 15 residues. The CDR3: CASRLDRTSNSPLHF. CDR3 DNA: TGTGCCAGCAGACTCGACAGAACAAGTAATTCACCCCTCCACTTT.

In this sample, this clonotype turned up once. The chain carries TRBV2 and TRBJ2-3; 12 bases align to TRBD2. This CDR3 comprises 19 residues. Germline assignment: CDR1 SNHLY and CDR2 FYNNEI. The junction had 13 bases not matched to a gene; V was cut back by 5 bases and J by 1 base. The DNA for the CDR3 is TGTGCCAGCAGTAGGTCGACTAGCGGGGGACTCGGGGGCACAGATACGCAGTATTTT. Protein product: CASSRSTSGGLGGTDTQYF.

This clonotype was seen a few times. V usage is TRBV7-2 and J usage is TRBJ2-3; TRBD2 might be the D (6 bases). Germline lookup yields CDR1 SGHTA and CDR2 FQGNSA. This CDR3 comprises 16 residues. V lost 0 bases and J 7 bases, leaving 17 bases between the germline ends. The CDR3 is CASSLAVGGERNTQYF. CDR3 coding DNA: TGTGCCAGCAGCTTAGCGGTCGGCGGGGAAAGGAATACGCAGTATTTT.

The chain carries TRBV12-3 or TRBV12-4 and TRBJ2-7, with D maybe TRBD2 (6 bases). V was trimmed by 7 bases and J by 5 bases, leaving 15 bases between them. The CDR3 spans 13 residues. CDR3 sequence (DNA): TGTGCCAGCACCACGCGGGGAGTCCACGAGCAGTACTTC. The encoded protein is CASTTRGVHEQYF.

The rearrangement links TRBV12-3 or TRBV12-4 to TRBJ2-1, with 14 bases matching TRBD2. This CDR3 spans 16 amino acids. The ends lost 4 bases at V and 7 bases at J; junction bases unmatched: 6. CDR3 DNA sequence: TGTGCCAGCAGTTCGGGGGGACTAGCGGGAGCAAATGAGCAGTTCTTC. It specifies CASSSGGLAGANEQFF.

The chain joins TRBV12-3 or TRBV12-4 to TRBJ1-1; D gene ambiguous. The CDR3 runs to 15 residues. The V end lost 6 bases, the J end lost 1 base, and 15 bases lay between the germline ends. The CDR3 coding sequence is TGTGCCAGCAGAACGGAAGAGACTTCGAACACTGAAGCTTTCTTT. Its protein product is CASRTEETSNTEAFF.

This clonotype was counted a few times. The rearrangement uses TRBV12-3 or TRBV12-4 and TRBJ1-1; no clear D. Trimming removed 3 bases from V and 3 bases from J, with 11 bases in between. This CDR3 is 14 amino acids long. The CDR3 loop is CASSFAGSYTEAFF. The CDR3 nucleotides read TGTGCCAGCAGTTTTGCAGGATCGTACACTGAAGCTTTCTTT.

This clonotype was counted many times. This chain uses TRBV5-1 with TRBJ2-2; 7 bases fit TRBD2. The CDR3 loop spans 15 amino acids. Germline V gene lookup returns CDR1 SGHRS and CDR2 YFSETQ. The J segment lost 2 bases and the V segment lost 4 bases, leaving 5 bases of the junction unmatched. The CDR3 sequence: CASSMTSRNTGELFF. The CDR3, as DNA: TGCGCCAGCAGCATGACTAGCAGAAACACCGGGGAGCTGTTTTTT.

A few counts support this clonotype. The J gene is TRBJ2-2, the V gene TRBV12-3 or TRBV12-4; 12 bases are a match to TRBD2. The V and J ends lost 5 bases and 4 bases, in that order; junction bases with no gene match: 5. The CDR3 is made up of 16 amino acids. This CDR3 reads CASSLTSGRPTGELFF. CDR3 DNA sequence: TGTGCCAGCAGTCTGACTAGCGGGAGACCCACCGGGGAGCTGTTTTTT.